Listed below are T cell receptor beta chains from one sample, sequenced in a study of beta chain features in type 1 diabetes. Sequenced by immunoSEQ multiplex PCR; TCRdb stores in-frame clones only, minus some. This sample carries about 660,000 clones, 11% to 15% of them seen once, and the ten largest clones take roughly 0.04%. The sample consisted of naive CD4+ T cells from blood. Receptors originate from a man aged 18 to 29 with type 1 diabetes. The CDR3 runs from the conserved cysteine through the conserved F or W. A D gene is named only where the DNA matches it firmly. The listing skips clone size in some rows; elsewhere it reads once, few, many or a size class.

V gene	D gene	clone size	J gene	CDR3 DNA	CDR3 protein
TRBV7-2	.	.	TRBJ2-5	TGTGCCAGCAGCTTAAATGGGGGCCAAGAGACCCAGTACTTC	CASSLNGGQETQYF
TRBV5-6	.	few	TRBJ2-1	TGTGCCAGCAGCTTGGTTGGTAGCGAGACCTACAATGAGCAGTTCTTC	CASSLVGSETYNEQFF
TRBV5-1	.	few	TRBJ2-3	TGCGCCAGCAGCTTAAGAGGGGAAAGCACAGATACGCAGTATTTT	CASSLRGESTDTQYF
TRBV10-3	TRBD2	.	TRBJ2-1	TGTGCCATCAGTGAGAAACTAGCGGGAGTTAGTGAGCAGTTCTTC	CAISEKLAGVSEQFF
TRBV4-2	TRBD2	few	TRBJ2-3	TGTGCCAGCAGCCCTACTAGCGGGGACTCCACAGATACGCAGTATTTT	CASSPTSGDSTDTQYF
TRBV21-1	.	few	TRBJ2-4	TGTGCCAGCTCCGGGCAGCCAAAAAACATTCAGTACTTC	CASSGQPKNIQYF
TRBV5-4	TRBD1	.	TRBJ2-4	TGTGCCAGCAGCGGCGGACAGGGGGCCACCAAAAACATTCAGTACTTC	CASSGGQGATKNIQYF
TRBV27	.	.	TRBJ2-7	TGTGCCAGCAGTTCGGATCCTTACGAGCAGTACTTC	CASSSDPYEQYF
TRBV28	.	.	TRBJ1-5	TGTGCCAGCAGTTTCGGGGGCGCGAGCAATCAGCCCCAGCATTTT	CASSFGGASNQPQHF
TRBV5-6	.	few	TRBJ2-3	TGTGCCAGCAGCCCACCCGGGACCCACAGCACAGATACGCAGTATTTT	CASSPPGTHSTDTQYF
TRBV2	TRBD1	.	TRBJ1-2	TGTGCCAGCAGCACGGACAGGGGTGGCTACACCTTC	CASSTDRGGYTF
TRBV27	.	.	TRBJ2-1	TGTGCCAGCATCCTTTCCCCCACCCAGGGGTACAATGAGCAGTTCTTC	CASILSPTQGYNEQFF
TRBV7-9	.	.	TRBJ2-2	TGTGCCAGCAGCCTCCCCCGGGGACCCTACACCGGGGAGCTGTTTTTT	CASSLPRGPYTGELFF
TRBV7-2	TRBD2	.	TRBJ2-2	TGTGCCAGCAGCTTACGAGGCGGGAGTGGAACCGGGGAGCTGTTTTTT	CASSLRGGSGTGELFF
TRBV9	.	few	TRBJ2-4	TGTGCCAGCAGCGTAGACCGGGGGCGCGACAAAAACATTCAGTACTTC	CASSVDRGRDKNIQYF
TRBV5-1	.	few	TRBJ2-6	TGCGCCAGCCGTCGCGACTCTGGGGCCAACGTCCTGACTTTC	CASRRDSGANVLTF
TRBV29-1	TRBD1	few	TRBJ1-4	TGCAGCGTTGTTCTCCTTGACAGGGGCATGGATAATTGGGAAAAACTGTTTTTT	CSVVLLDRGMDNWEKLFF
TRBV7-9	.	few	TRBJ1-3	TGTGCCAGCAGCCCCACACAGGCAAACACCATATATTTT	CASSPTQANTIYF
TRBV2	TRBD1	few	TRBJ2-7	TGTGCCAGCAGGCCAGGGGGTGGGGAGCAGTACTTC	CASRPGGGEQYF
TRBV7-6	TRBD2	few	TRBJ2-1	TGTGCCAGCAGCTTAGCGCTAGCGGGGGGGCCGAATGAGCAGTTCTTC	CASSLALAGGPNEQFF
TRBV30	TRBD1	.	TRBJ1-4	TGTGCCTGGAGTGCCCACCCCGTCCGGGACAGGGGATGGGTAACTAATGAAAAACTGTTTTTT	CAWSAHPVRDRGWVTNEKLFF
TRBV11-2	.	few	TRBJ2-1	TGTGCCAGCAGTTATAAGGGGAGCCCCTATTACAATGAGCAGTTCTTC	CASSYKGSPYYNEQFF
TRBV4-3	.	.	TRBJ1-5	TGCGCCAGCAGCCAAGATCTCAGGAAGGGTAATCAGCCCCAGCATTTT	CASSQDLRKGNQPQHF
TRBV11-2	.	.	TRBJ1-3	TGTGCCAGCAGCTTTAACTTCTACTCTGGAAACACCATATATTTT	CASSFNFYSGNTIYF
TRBV4-3	TRBD1	.	TRBJ1-2	TGCGCCAGCAAACCCTCCGACAGGGACTATGGCTACACCTTC	CASKPSDRDYGYTF
TRBV5-1	TRBD2	.	TRBJ2-1	TGCGCCAGCAGCTTGGAGGGCGGGAGATCCTACAATGAGCAGTTCTTC	CASSLEGGRSYNEQFF